The 15 T cell receptor beta chains presented below share a single source sample, sequenced in a study of blood T cell repertoires in COVID-19 (dated by TCRdb to 2018 to 2020). The library relied on the immunoSEQ multiplex PCR assay. TCRdb re-hosts the immuneACCESS table, in-frame sequences only. Its copies lack some clones; in the studies checked, an unresolved V gene accounts for under half of them, and the cause for the rest is not known. This sample holds some 150,000 clones; approximately 85% were observed only once. Around 7.6% of the sample is in the top ten clones. The sequenced sample was peripheral blood. These receptors were taken from a man in his forties who had recovered from COVID-19.

V is TRBV9 and J is TRBJ1-6; D is possibly TRBD1 (6 bases). Germline CDR1 is SGDLS and CDR2 is YYNGEE. The V gene lost 4 bases and the J gene lost 6 bases, with 14 bases spanning the gap. The CDR3 is 15 amino acids. This CDR3 is CASSSNQGFNSPLHF. The CDR3 DNA sequence: TGTGCCAGCAGCTCTAATCAGGGGTTTAATTCACCCCTCCACTTT.

This chain connects TRBV28 to TRBJ2-7; 8 nucleotides align to TRBD2. The CDR3 runs to 14 residues. Germline loops: CDR1 MDHEN, CDR2 SYDVKM. J lost 3 bases, V lost 2 bases, and 3 bases had no gene match. This CDR3 reads CASSLPAGGYEQYF. The CDR3 nucleotides are TGTGCCAGCAGTTTACCGGCGGGAGGCTACGAGCAGTACTTC.

The chain combines TRBV28 with TRBJ1-5, with 8 positions matching TRBD1. This CDR3 is 14 amino acids long. Germline V gene data show CDR1 as MDHEN and CDR2 as SYDVKM. Trimming took 7 bases from V and 3 from J; bases not matched to a gene: 5. The CDR3 sequence is CASNWDRTNQPQHF. DNA of the CDR3: TGTGCCAGCAACTGGGACAGGACCAATCAGCCCCAGCATTTT.

J is TRBJ1-2 and V is TRBV6-6; 8 bases agree with TRBD1. After removal of 7 bases from V and 8 bases from J, the junction contained 12 bases not matched to a gene. The CDR3 loop spans 14 amino acids. CDR1 MNHNY and CDR2 SVGAGI come from the germline V gene (reference sequence). This chain's CDR3 is CASTDRDLTLGYTF. In nucleotides, the CDR3 is TGTGCCAGCACGGACAGGGACCTTACCCTGGGCTACACCTTC.

A note on this clone: One end of the junction varies from germline; a read error may be responsible. V and J are TRBV7-7 and TRBJ2-2, with 8 positions matching TRBD2. The CDR3 extends over 16 amino acids. Germline V gene sequence: CDR1 SSHAT, CDR2 FNYEAQ (reference sequence). CDR3 loop: CASSHPSGRNTGELFF. In nucleotides, the CDR3 is TGTGCTAGCAGCCACCCTAGCGGGCGAAACACCGGGGAGCTGTTTTTT.

The V call is TRBV6-2 or TRBV6-3, the J call TRBJ1-6; tentatively, D is TRBD1 (5 bases). V gave up 6 bases and J gave up 8 bases, with 20 bases separating them. CDR1 is MNHEY and CDR2 is SVGEGT in the germline V gene. This CDR3 is built from 16 residues. The CDR3 loop reads CASSERQGVPDSPLHF. The DNA of the CDR3 is TGTGCCAGCAGCGAACGGCAGGGTGTTCCCGATTCACCCCTCCACTTT.

The chain joins TRBV7-9 to TRBJ1-1; 7 bases are a match to TRBD1. The germline V gene has CDR1 SEHNR and CDR2 FQNEAQ (reference sequence). V shed 3 bases, J shed 4 bases, and the junction held 5 bases outside the gene matches. There are 14 residues in the CDR3. As DNA, the CDR3 is TGTGCCAGCAGCTTTGCCGGGACAGCCACTGAAGCTTTCTTT. This codes for CASSFAGTATEAFF.

This chain connects TRBV5-1 to TRBJ2-7; TRBD2 might be the D (6 bases). Trimming stripped 4 bases from V and 4 bases from J, with 15 bases between. Per the germline V gene, CDR1 is SGHRS and CDR2 is YFSETQ. There are 14 residues in the CDR3. CDR3 residues: CASSQEGTGYEQYF. The DNA for the CDR3 is TGCGCCAGCAGCCAGGAGGGGACGGGATACGAGCAGTACTTC. Filled out from reference TRBV5-1 and TRBJ2-7, the complete variable domain reads KAGVTQTPRYLIKTRGQQVTLSCSPISGHRSVSWYQQTPGQGLQFLFEYFSETQRNKGNFPGRFSGRQFSNSRSEMNVSTLELGDSALYLCASSQEGTGYEQYFGPGTRLTVT.

The gene calls are TRBV25-1 and TRBJ2-7; no clear D gene. Per the germline V gene, CDR1 is MGHDK and CDR2 is SYGVNS. Trimming stripped 5 bases from V and 4 bases from J, with 12 bases between. The CDR3 sequence is 13 residues long. The CDR3 coding sequence is TGTGCCAGCAGTCCCCTCGGTCGATACGAGCAGTACTTC. Its protein is CASSPLGRYEQYF.

V and J are TRBV2 and TRBJ2-1, with D perhaps matching TRBD2 (6 bases). Germline values: CDR1 SNHLY, CDR2 FYNNEI. V was pared by 7 bases and J by 2 bases, with 18 bases between. The CDR3 covers 16 residues. CDR3 bases: TGTGCCAGCACTGTCGATCAGGGAGGCCCCTACAATGAGCAGTTCTTC. Its protein is CASTVDQGGPYNEQFF. Together with reference TRBV2 and TRBJ2-1, the CDR3 gives the full variable domain: EPEVTQTPSHQVTQMGQEVILRCVPISNHLYFYWYRQILGQKVEFLVSFYNNEISEKSEIFDDQFSVERPDGSNFTLKIRSTKLEDSAMYFCASTVDQGGPYNEQFFGPGTRLTVL.

The gene calls are TRBV3-1 (or the pseudogene TRBV3-2) and TRBJ2-4; possibly TRBD2 for D (6 bases). Germline V CDR1 and CDR2: LGHDT, YNNKEL (reference sequence). V was cut by 4 bases and J by 3 bases, with 13 bases left in between. The length of the CDR3 is 15 residues. CDR3 region: CASSPLGGDKNIQYF. The DNA for the CDR3 is TGTGCCAGCAGCCCCCTAGGAGGGGACAAAAACATTCAGTACTTC.

This rearrangement joins TRBV5-6 to TRBJ2-7; maybe TRBD1 (6 bases). In germline, CDR1 is SGHDT, CDR2 YYEEEE. The CDR3 runs to 12 residues. With 4 bases removed from V and 3 bases from J, the gap between germline ends came to 8 bases. Here the CDR3 DNA reads TGTGCCAGCAGCCTGACAGGCTACGAGCAGTACTTC. It translates to CASSLTGYEQYF.

The gene calls are TRBV18 and TRBJ2-4; 11 bases map to TRBD1. The CDR3 is made up of 15 amino acids. Germline lookup yields CDR1 KGHSH and CDR2 LQKENI. Losses at the gene ends were 4 bases for V and 9 bases for J; bases not matched to a gene: 8. The CDR3 is CASSRYTGQGGIQYF. In nucleotides, the CDR3 is TGTGCCAGCTCACGCTACACGGGACAGGGGGGCATTCAGTACTTC.

This chain joins TRBV21-1 and TRBJ1-6; the table's D call TRBD1 went unverified against the DNA. TRBV21-1 is assigned pseudogene status. The CDR3 is 15 amino acids. The CDR3 DNA sequence: TGTGCCAGCCTCCCGGGACAGGTTTCTAATTCACCCCTCCACTTT. Its protein product is CASLPGQVSNSPLHF.

V is TRBV3-1 (or the pseudogene TRBV3-2) and J is TRBJ2-1, with 11 bases that match TRBD2. Losses at the gene ends were 0 bases for V and 4 bases for J; bases not matched to a gene: 5. CDR3 length: 17 amino acids. Germline loops: CDR1 LGHDT, CDR2 YNNKEL (reference sequence). CDR3 sequence reads: CASSQDMLAGGYNEQFF. Written as DNA, the CDR3 is TGTGCCAGCAGCCAAGATATGCTAGCGGGAGGTTACAATGAGCAGTTCTTC.